The clone carrying this T cell receptor beta chain was counted only a few times. What it binds is not known. These data originate in a study of response to subunit inactivated influenza vaccine. General study results and limits: The authors offered the suggestion that each seasonal influenza vaccination recruits few new T cells.

V was cut by 7 bases and J by 3 bases, with 2 bases left in between. This CDR3 comprises 10 residues. Per the germline V gene, CDR1 is SGHRS and CDR2 is YFSETQ. TCRdb independently ran MiXCR on the RT-PCR reads; one entry per CDR3 protein. The sample has 530,000 or so distinct CDR3 sequences, approximately 10% seen once. Here the sequenced sample was PBMCs from blood, taken on the day of vaccination. This rearrangement joins TRBV5-1 to TRBJ1-5; no clear D gene. The clonotype comes from a man between 45 and 60 years old who received an inactivated influenza vaccine. The CDR3 reads CASPNQPQHF. The CDR3 DNA sequence: TGCGCCAGCCCCAATCAGCCCCAGCATTTT.